These 28 T cell receptor beta chains came from one sample sequenced in a study of CD8+CD57+ T cells in acquired aplastic anemia. Those patients picked for sequencing had displayed CD8+CD57+ cell expansion on flow cytometry. The TCR beta profiling, which covered VDJ combination and CDR3 sequence, was carried out using genomic DNA as the template. Each CDR3 protein gets one entry after TCRdb re-called the reads with MiXCR. Seen here are 160,000 or so distinct CDR3 sequences, around half observed once, and the top ten hold 25% to 40%. The sample comprised sorted CD4+, CD8+, or CD8+CD57+ T cells (not recorded which) from PBMCs. The receptors stem from a human donor with aplastic anemia.

Many counts were recorded for this clonotype. The rearrangement joins TRBV4-2 to TRBJ2-1, with 8 positions matching TRBD2. Losses at the gene ends were 10 bases for V and 8 bases for J; bases not matched to a gene: 16. The germline V gene encodes CDR1 LGHNA and CDR2 YNFKEQ. The CDR3 totals 15 residues. The CDR3 loop reads CATAPGTSSPDEQFF. The DNA of the CDR3 is TGTGCCACCGCGCCCGGGACTAGTTCACCCGATGAGCAGTTCTTC.

V is TRBV20-1 and J is TRBJ2-3, with 10 positions matching TRBD2. The trim removed 6 bases at V and 0 bases at J, leaving 3 bases unmatched. Germline V gene sequence: CDR1 DFQATT, CDR2 SNEGSKA (reference sequence). This CDR3 region has 14 residues. This CDR3 is CSAPSGGSTDTQYF. CDR3 in DNA: TGCAGTGCACCTAGCGGGGGAAGCACAGATACGCAGTATTTT.

The chain recombines TRBV7-2 with TRBJ1-5; D is unresolved. V lost 5 bases to trimming and J lost 7 bases, with 12 bases between them. The germline V gene has CDR1 SGHTA and CDR2 FQGNSA. The CDR3 runs 13 residues. Written as DNA, the CDR3 is TGTGCCAGCAGCGCGCAGGTAGCCCAGCCCCAGCATTTT. Amino acid sequence: CASSAQVAQPQHF.

The CDR3 region is CASRGGQLNQPQHF. DNA for the CDR3: TGTGCCAGCAGGGGGGGGCAGTTAAATCAGCCCCAGCATTTT. This chain links TRBV5-8 with TRBJ1-5; perhaps TRBD1 as D (6 bases). Trimming left V 5 bases short and J 4 bases short, with 13 bases between. The length of the CDR3 is 14 residues. Germline V gives CDR1 SGHTS, CDR2 YDEGEE. Full variable domain (remainder filled in from reference TRBV5-8 and TRBJ1-5): EAGVTQSPTHLIKTRGQQATLRCSPISGHTSVYWYQQALGLGLQFLLWYDEGEERNRGNFPPRFSGRQFPNYSSELNVNALELEDSALYLCASRGGQLNQPQHFGDGTRLSIL.

This clonotype was found many times. CDR3 amino acids: CAISAAQGGTEAFF. The CDR3 region has the DNA TGTGCCATCAGTGCTGCCCAGGGGGGCACTGAAGCTTTCTTT. This chain joins TRBV10-3 and TRBJ1-1; 7 bases are shared with TRBD1. V dropped 4 bases and J dropped 4; count of bases not matched to a gene: 6. The CDR3 covers 14 residues. Germline CDR1 reads ENHRY; CDR2 reads SYGVKD.

The V gene is TRBV19, the J gene TRBJ1-5; D is ambiguous. Trimming pared 5 bases from V and 1 base from J, leaving 15 bases between. CDR3 length: 16 amino acids. Germline lookup yields CDR1 LNHDA and CDR2 SQIVND (reference sequence). CDR3 amino acids: CASSERVTPSNQPQHF. The CDR3 DNA is TGTGCCAGTAGTGAAAGGGTTACACCGAGCAATCAGCCCCAGCATTTT.

The J gene is TRBJ2-5, the V gene TRBV24-1; D gene unclear. The V end lost 6 bases, the J end lost 5 bases, and 6 bases lay between the germline ends. Germline V lookup: CDR1 KGHDR, CDR2 SFDVKD. The CDR3 contains 11 residues. The CDR3 bases are TGTGCCACCAGTACTGGGGAGACCCAGTACTTC. Its protein product is CATSTGETQYF.

A note on this clonotype: Since a much larger clone is just one base distant, this may be a read error. The chain joins TRBV6-1 to TRBJ1-2; possible D gene TRBD1, 6 bases. CDR1 is MNHNS and CDR2 is SASEGT in the germline V gene. This CDR3 has 15 amino acids. Trimming took off 7 bases at V and 5 bases at J, with 20 bases between the two ends. CDR3: CASTNLKPDRYGYTF. CDR3 nucleotide sequence: TGTGCCAGCACTAACCTGAAGCCGGACAGATATGGCTACACCTTC.

The V gene is TRBV30, the J gene TRBJ1-4, with a tentative D call TRBD1 (5 bases). The CDR3 is 13 amino acids. Germline V gene sequence: CDR1 GTSNPN, CDR2 SVGIG (reference sequence). Trimming stripped 6 bases from V and 4 bases from J, with 12 bases between. The CDR3 loop reads CACRGGGNEKLFF. The DNA of the CDR3 is TGTGCCTGTAGGGGCGGGGGTAATGAAAAACTGTTTTTT.

A single count supports this clonotype. This clone may be a read error of a much larger clone one base away. The rearrangement uses TRBV9 and TRBJ2-6; 8 positions agree with TRBD2. V shed 4 bases and J 2 bases; nucleotides not matched to a gene: 8. Germline assignment: CDR1 SGDLS and CDR2 YYNGEE. The CDR3 runs 17 residues. The CDR3: CASSPSGGAPGANVLTF. The CDR3 nucleotides are TGTGCCAGCAGCCCATCCGGGGGGGCTCCTGGGGCCAACGTCCTGACTTTC.

In this sample, this clonotype turned up once. The chain carries TRBV19 and TRBJ1-6; D ambiguous. The CDR3 is made up of 12 amino acids. CDR1 and CDR2 (germline): LNHDA, SQIVND (reference sequence). The V gene lost 4 bases and the J gene lost 6 bases, with 4 bases spanning the gap. CDR3: CASSRANSPLHF. CDR3 DNA sequence: TGTGCCAGTAGTAGAGCTAATTCACCCCTCCACTTT. Drawing the rest from reference TRBV19 and TRBJ1-6, the complete variable domain is DGGITQSPKYLFRKEGQNVTLSCEQNLNHDAMYWYRQDPGQGLRLIYYSQIVNDFQKGDIAEGYSVSREKKESFPLTVTSAQKNPTAFYLCASSRANSPLHFGNGTRLTVT.

The chain recombines TRBV2 with TRBJ2-7; D might be TRBD1 (6 bases). Germline CDR1 and CDR2: SNHLY and FYNNEI. With 8 bases removed from V and 5 bases from J, the gap between germline ends came to 16 bases. The CDR3 runs to 13 residues. The CDR3 bases are TGTGCCAGCTTTACCAAGGCAGGGGACGAGCAGTACTTC. It translates to CASFTKAGDEQYF.

This clonotype came up many times. The chain recombines TRBV10-3 with TRBJ2-3; TRBD2 is a possible D gene (6 bases). The V gene lost 7 bases and the J gene lost 1 base, with 21 bases spanning the gap. This CDR3 comprises 17 residues. Germline loops: CDR1 ENHRY, CDR2 SYGVKD. In DNA form, the CDR3 reads TGTGCCATCACCAAAACTCCTGGGGACTTCCGCACAGATACGCAGTATTTT. Translation gives CAITKTPGDFRTDTQYF.

Ten or more counts support this clonotype. The rearrangement uses TRBV6-1 and TRBJ1-5; D call uncertain. V was shortened by 9 bases and J by 3 bases, with 9 bases between the two germline ends. Germline V gives CDR1 MNHNS, CDR2 SASEGT. This CDR3 contains 12 residues. The CDR3 DNA follows: TGTGCCAGAAGACACTACAATCAGCCCCAGCATTTT. Its translation is CARRHYNQPQHF.

The chain couples TRBV6-1 to TRBJ2-1, with TRBD2 as a possible D gene (6 bases). CDR1 is MNHNS and CDR2 is SASEGT in the germline V gene. The CDR3 is made up of 14 amino acids. V was cut by 4 bases and J by 6 bases, with 13 bases left in between. CDR3 coding DNA: TGTGCCAGCAGTGGAGGCGCGGGACCCAATGAGCAGTTCTTC. Translating it yields CASSGGAGPNEQFF.

A remark on this clonotype: At one end, the junction sequence differs from germline, possibly due to a read error. This chain connects TRBV13 to TRBJ2-1; TRBD1 matches at 7 bases. This CDR3 is built from 15 residues. Germline loops: CDR1 PRHDT, CDR2 FYEKMQ (reference sequence). The DNA of the CDR3 is TGTACCAGCAGCCTCGGGACAGCCTCCTACAATGAGCAGTTCTTC. It translates to CTSSLGTASYNEQFF.

At least ten counts were recorded for this clonotype. V and J are TRBV20-1 and TRBJ1-1; 10 nucleotides match TRBD1. The V gene end was trimmed by 4 bases and the J gene end by 4 bases; junction bases not matched to a gene: 12. The CDR3 is 16 amino acids. Germline V lookup: CDR1 DFQATT, CDR2 SNEGSKA (reference sequence). In DNA, the CDR3 is TGCAGTGCTATTCGCCGACAGGGGGCCTCGGGCACTGAAGCTTTCTTT. Translating gives CSAIRRQGASGTEAFF.

At least ten counts were recorded for this clonotype. The rearrangement links TRBV15 to TRBJ1-2, with 7 bases identical to TRBD1. The germline gives CDR1 LNHNV, CDR2 YYDKDF (reference sequence). This CDR3 is built from 14 residues. With 6 bases clipped from V and 10 bases from J, the junction kept 14 bases outside the gene matches. For the CDR3, the DNA is TGTGCCACCAGTCTGGACAGGTCTGTGATTAACTACACCTTC. Translating it yields CATSLDRSVINYTF.

This rearrangement joins TRBV10-1 to TRBJ2-1, with 11 bases that match TRBD2. V gave up 5 bases and J gave up 0 bases; unmatched junction bases: 3. Germline lookup yields CDR1 WNHNN and CDR2 SYGVQD (reference sequence). The CDR3 extends over 16 amino acids. The CDR3 loop is CASSFTSGSSYNEQFF. In DNA, the CDR3 is TGCGCCAGCAGTTTCACTAGCGGGAGCTCCTACAATGAGCAGTTCTTC.

This clonotype was seen at least ten times. The chain joins TRBV19 to TRBJ1-1; no clear D. The CDR3 length is 15 residues. Trimming shortened V by 0 bases and J by 6 bases, and 14 bases separated the two germline ends. CDR1 is LNHDA and CDR2 is SQIVND in the germline V gene (reference sequence). CDR3 region: CASSIETHWGSEAFF. CDR3 sequence (DNA): TGTGCCAGTAGTATAGAGACTCACTGGGGATCTGAAGCTTTCTTT.

This clonotype has a handful of counts. V gene TRBV29-1 combines with J gene TRBJ1-5, with 7 bases fitting TRBD1. The CDR3 loop spans 14 amino acids. With V trimmed by 6 bases and J by 4 bases, 9 bases remained unmatched. Germline lookup yields CDR1 SQVTM and CDR2 ANQGSEA. The DNA for the CDR3 is TGCAGCGTCGCTCAGGGGGGAGTTAATCAGCCCCAGCATTTT. Encoded protein: CSVAQGGVNQPQHF.

In this sample, this clonotype turned up once. The chain combines TRBV2 with TRBJ2-3, with 10 bases fitting TRBD2. In germline, CDR1 is SNHLY, CDR2 FYNNEI. The V segment lost 6 bases and the J segment 6 bases; nucleotides outside the gene matches: 12. The CDR3 is made up of 16 amino acids. The CDR3: CASSELLAGAGDTQYF. DNA for the CDR3: TGTGCCAGCAGCGAACTGCTAGCGGGGGCGGGGGATACGCAGTATTTT.

The chain carries TRBV20-1 and TRBJ1-4; D remains ambiguous. V was trimmed by 0 bases and J by 6 bases, leaving 8 bases between them. The CDR3 runs 13 residues. Germline-derived CDR1 and CDR2 are DFQATT and SNEGSKA (reference sequence). The CDR3 sequence is CSARDAGDEKLFF. For the CDR3, the DNA is TGCAGTGCTAGAGACGCGGGCGATGAAAAACTGTTTTTT.

V and J are TRBV18 and TRBJ1-1; D unclear. V was pared by 3 bases and J by 1 base, with 9 bases between. This CDR3 region has 14 residues. The germline V gene encodes CDR1 KGHSH and CDR2 LQKENI. The CDR3 loop is CASSPGAGNTEAFF. Here the CDR3 DNA reads TGTGCCAGCTCACCGGGAGCGGGGAACACTGAAGCTTTCTTT. The full variable domain, rest sourced from reference TRBV18 and TRBJ1-1, is NAGVMQNPRHLVRRRGQEARLRCSPMKGHSHVYWYRQLPEEGLKFMVYLQKENIIDESGMPKERFSAEFPKEGPSILRIQQVVRGDSAAYFCASSPGAGNTEAFFGQGTRLTVV.

This clonotype came up many times. The chain joins TRBV19 to TRBJ2-7, with D perhaps matching TRBD1 (5 bases). CDR3 size: 13 residues. Trimming cost V 3 bases and J 3 bases, with 9 bases left between them. Germline V gene data show CDR1 as LNHDA and CDR2 as SQIVND (reference sequence). CDR3 residues: CASSILRGYEQYF. The CDR3 nucleotides read TGTGCCAGTAGTATTCTAAGGGGCTACGAGCAGTACTTC. Full variable domain (rest looked up from reference TRBV19 and TRBJ2-7): DGGITQSPKYLFRKEGQNVTLSCEQNLNHDAMYWYRQDPGQGLRLIYYSQIVNDFQKGDIAEGYSVSREKKESFPLTVTSAQKNPTAFYLCASSILRGYEQYFGPGTRLTVT.

This clonotype has more than one count but fewer than ten. The V gene is TRBV2, the J gene TRBJ2-7; D remains ambiguous. This CDR3 has 14 residues. The germline V and J ends were trimmed by 1 base and 2 bases, with 9 bases remaining between them. Germline V gives CDR1 SNHLY, CDR2 FYNNEI. The CDR3 sequence is CASSEGEWTYEQYF. The CDR3 DNA sequence: TGTGCCAGCAGTGAAGGGGAATGGACCTACGAGCAGTACTTC.

This clonotype turned up a few times. The gene calls are TRBV9 and TRBJ1-1; no clear D. V dropped 1 base and J dropped 3 bases, with 7 bases sitting between them. The germline gives CDR1 SGDLS, CDR2 YYNGEE. The CDR3 totals 13 residues. CDR3 sequence: CASSVSGDTEAFF. CDR3 coding DNA: TGTGCCAGCAGCGTAAGCGGGGACACTGAAGCTTTCTTT.

The chain carries TRBV29-1 and TRBJ2-1; 7 bases are shared with TRBD1. Germline CDR1 reads SQVTM; CDR2 reads ANQGSEA. V was clipped by 4 bases and J by 0 bases; unmatched bases: 15. This CDR3 comprises 18 residues. DNA for the CDR3: TGCAGCGTTGTTTTAGGGGGCGCACGACTGAGCTCCTACAATGAGCAGTTCTTC. The encoded protein is CSVVLGGARLSSYNEQFF.